This TCR beta chain appears in the sequencing data of a study of IL-17A CD8 T cells in psoriatic arthritis synovium. With regard to the full study: The goal of the study was to define the phenotype, molecular profile and function of synovial IL-17A+CD8+ T cells in psoriatic arthritis pathogenesis.

After DNA extraction (Qiagen), TCRbeta V-D-J rearrangements underwent bias-controlled amplification and then high-throughput sequencing (immunoSEQ; Adaptive Biotech). In the source study's methods: Productive sequences were analyzed at sequence level using the immunoSEQ Analyzer platform. Clonality was calculated as 1 minus Pielou's evenness, so values run from 0 (highly polyclonal) up to 1 (monoclonal). The Morisita index, ranging from 0 (no similarity) to 1 (complete similarity), was used to quantify repertoire overlap between subsets. The table was pulled from immuneACCESS by TCRdb, which kept in-frame rearrangements only. Such tables lose some clones; where checked, under half of the loss comes from unresolved V genes, and the rest has no known cause. The DNA was the basis for D and trimming; V, J and clone size are from that table. In this sample the table shows nearly 2,000 clones, 70% of which occur a single time. The ten largest clones represent around an eighth of the sample.

V trim: 0 bases; J trim: 1 base; unmatched bases: 13. Inclusive of the bounding cysteine and phenylalanine, the CDR3 is 19 residues long. The sequence is cut down to CDR3 DNA, 57 bases in frame from base 1. The CDR1 and CDR2 encoded by the germline V gene (reference sequence) are LNHNV and YYDKDF. Paper-wide results and their limitations: Only three patients were covered by TCR sequencing, and this limited sample size was acknowledged by the authors. Morisita overlap indices above 0.8 were seen in a couple of patients because many Tc17 clones were shared with the synovial Tc1 population. Although most synovial CD8+ subsets stayed polyclonal, some individual clones made up over 4% of the repertoire. Cells were obtained from synovial fluid rather than synovial tissue, because no psoriatic arthritis synovial tissue samples were available. Synovial Tc17 cells in psoriatic arthritis were shown by TCRbeta sequencing to be polyclonal (median clonality about 0.078).

Magnetically isolated CD3+ T cells were stimulated around 1.5 hours with PMA and ionomycin, then labeled by IL-17A and IFNgamma cytokine secretion assays. Synovial fluid effusions were drawn by aspiration from the actively inflamed joints of psoriatic arthritis patients. Memory CD8+ T cells in synovial fluid were sorted patient by patient into Tc17 (IL-17A+) cells, bulk memory cells and Tc1 (IL-17A-IFNgamma+) cells in order to compare their TCR repertoires. The Classification of Psoriatic Arthritis Study Group (CASPAR) criteria were met by the psoriatic arthritis patients. Cells secreting cytokines were also stained with a viability dye and with anti-CD3, CD8, CD14 and CD4 antibodies, then sorted on a BD FACSAria. Three patients with psoriatic arthritis provided sorted synovial fluid CD8+ T cell subsets that underwent TCRbeta sequencing. Before use, synovial fluid mononuclear cells were separated with Lymphoprep and cryopreserved in liquid nitrogen. Cryopreservation medium contained around 47% fetal calf serum and around 10% dimethyl sulfoxide.

Concerning this clone: Its antigen target is currently unknown. No base-level quality is on record; no much larger clone is a single base apart.

Sequencing was performed on IL-17A+ (IFN-gamma+/-) memory CD8+ T cells from synovial fluid. The cell subset or site tag for this specimen amounts to: IL-17A+IFNgamma+/- memory CD8+ (Tc17) cells. This TCR was sampled from a human donor with psoriatic arthritis. The V and J segments used are TRBV15 and TRBJ2-7, and 9 junctional nucleotides match TRBD2. The DNA sequence is TGTGCCACCAGCAGAGATGTTATGTGGCGGGAGGGCGCTTCCTACGAGCAGTACTTC. This is translated as CATSRDVMWREGASYEQYF.